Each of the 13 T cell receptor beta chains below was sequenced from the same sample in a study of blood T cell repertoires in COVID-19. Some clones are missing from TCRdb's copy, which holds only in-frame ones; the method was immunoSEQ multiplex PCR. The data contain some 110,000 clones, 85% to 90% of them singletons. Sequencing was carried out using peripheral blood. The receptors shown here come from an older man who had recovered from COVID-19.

The CDR3 loop reads CAWDRVNSPLHF. The CDR3 bases are TGTGCCTGGGACAGGGTAAATTCACCCCTCCACTTT. The chain uses TRBV30 and TRBJ1-6, with 7 bases fitting TRBD1. Germline V lookup: CDR1 GTSNPN, CDR2 SVGIG (reference sequence). The V and J ends lost 5 bases and 7 bases, in that order; junction bases with no gene match: 2. CDR3 length equals 12 residues. The full variable domain, rest sourced from reference TRBV30 and TRBJ1-6, is SQTIHQWPATLVQPVGSPLSLECTVEGTSNPNLYWYRQAAGRGLQLLFYSVGIGQISSEVPQNLSASRPQDRQFILSSKKLLLSDSGFYLCAWDRVNSPLHFGNGTRLTVT.

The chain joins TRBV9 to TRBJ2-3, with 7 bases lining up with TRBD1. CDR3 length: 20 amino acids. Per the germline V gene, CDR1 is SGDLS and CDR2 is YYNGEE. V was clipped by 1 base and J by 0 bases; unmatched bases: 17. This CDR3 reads CASSVRTHVPGTASTDTQYF. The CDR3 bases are TGTGCCAGCAGCGTACGAACCCACGTCCCCGGGACAGCGAGCACAGATACGCAGTATTTT.

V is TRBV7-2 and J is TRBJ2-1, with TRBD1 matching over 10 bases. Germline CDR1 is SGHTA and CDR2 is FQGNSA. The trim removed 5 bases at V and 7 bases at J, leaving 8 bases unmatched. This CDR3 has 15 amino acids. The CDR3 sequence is CASSIRQGARNEQFF. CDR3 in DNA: TGTGCCAGCAGCATCAGACAGGGGGCGAGGAATGAGCAGTTCTTC.

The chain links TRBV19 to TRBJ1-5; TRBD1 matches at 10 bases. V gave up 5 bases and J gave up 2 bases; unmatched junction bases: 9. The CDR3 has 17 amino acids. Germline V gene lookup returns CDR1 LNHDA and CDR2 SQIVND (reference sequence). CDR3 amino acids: CASSRWDRGRGNQPQHF. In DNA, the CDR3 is TGTGCCAGTAGTCGGTGGGACAGGGGAAGGGGCAATCAGCCCCAGCATTTT.

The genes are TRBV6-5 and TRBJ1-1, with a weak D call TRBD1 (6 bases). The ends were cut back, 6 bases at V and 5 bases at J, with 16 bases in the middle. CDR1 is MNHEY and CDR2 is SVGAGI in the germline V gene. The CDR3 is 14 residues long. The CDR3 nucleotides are TGTGCCAGCAGAACACAGGGATTGGGTACTGAAGCTTTCTTT. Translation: CASRTQGLGTEAFF.

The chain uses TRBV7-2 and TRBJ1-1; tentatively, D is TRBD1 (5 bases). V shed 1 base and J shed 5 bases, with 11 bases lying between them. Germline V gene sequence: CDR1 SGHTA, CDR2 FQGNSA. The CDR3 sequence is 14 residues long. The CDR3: CASSLERGRTEAFF. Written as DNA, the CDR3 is TGTGCCAGCAGCTTAGAGCGGGGGAGAACTGAAGCTTTCTTT.

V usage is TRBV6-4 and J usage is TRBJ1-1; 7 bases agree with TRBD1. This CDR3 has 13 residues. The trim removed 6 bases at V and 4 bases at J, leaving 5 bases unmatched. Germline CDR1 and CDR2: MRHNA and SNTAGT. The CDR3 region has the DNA TGTGCCAGCAGGTACAGGGGAGGCACTGAAGCTTTCTTT. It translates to CASRYRGGTEAFF.

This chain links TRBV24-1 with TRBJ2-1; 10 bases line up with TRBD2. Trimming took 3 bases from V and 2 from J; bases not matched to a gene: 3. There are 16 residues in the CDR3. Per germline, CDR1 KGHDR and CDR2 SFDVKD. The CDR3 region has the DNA TGTGCCACCAGTGATCCTAGCGGGAGCACCTACAATGAGCAGTTCTTC. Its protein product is CATSDPSGSTYNEQFF.

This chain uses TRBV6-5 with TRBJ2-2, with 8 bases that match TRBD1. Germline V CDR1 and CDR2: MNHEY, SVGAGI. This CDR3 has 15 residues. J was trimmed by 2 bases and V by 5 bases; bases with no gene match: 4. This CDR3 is CASSRTGRNTGELFF. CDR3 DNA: TGTGCCAGCAGTCGGACAGGGAGAAACACCGGGGAGCTGTTTTTT.

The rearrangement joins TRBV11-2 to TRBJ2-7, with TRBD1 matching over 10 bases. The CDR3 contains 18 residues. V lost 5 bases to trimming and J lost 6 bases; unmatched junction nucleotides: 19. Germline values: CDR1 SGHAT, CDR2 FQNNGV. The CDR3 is CASSAPGTGVRPASEQYF. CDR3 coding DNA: TGTGCCAGCAGCGCTCCCGGGACAGGGGTCAGACCGGCTAGCGAGCAGTACTTC.

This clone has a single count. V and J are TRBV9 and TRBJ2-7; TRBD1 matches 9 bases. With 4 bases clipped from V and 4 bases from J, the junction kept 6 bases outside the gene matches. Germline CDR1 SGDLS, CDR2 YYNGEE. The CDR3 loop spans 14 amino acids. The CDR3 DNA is TGTGCCAGCAGCTACCGGGACAGGGAATACGAGCAGTACTTC. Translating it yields CASSYRDREYEQYF.

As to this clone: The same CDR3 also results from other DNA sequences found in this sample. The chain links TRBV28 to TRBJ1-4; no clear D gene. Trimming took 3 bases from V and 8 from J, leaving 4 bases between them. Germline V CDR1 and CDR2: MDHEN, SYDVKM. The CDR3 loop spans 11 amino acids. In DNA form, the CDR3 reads TGTGCCAGCAGTTTCCGGGAAAAACTGTTTTTT. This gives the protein CASSFREKLFF.

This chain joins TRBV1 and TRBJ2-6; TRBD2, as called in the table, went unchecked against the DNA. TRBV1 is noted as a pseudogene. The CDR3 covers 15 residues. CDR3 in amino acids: CTSSQVSTGANVLTF. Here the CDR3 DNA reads TGCACCAGCAGCCAAGTCTCTACTGGGGCCAACGTCCTGACTTTC.